The rows below give T cell receptor beta chains drawn from one sample of a study of human T cells and chemical hapten exposure. One entry per CDR3 protein, called by TCRdb with MiXCR from the RACE reads. The table has about 120,000 distinct CDR3 sequences, approximately 10% seen once. The specimen comprised whole blood, sampled in connection with sensitization to the hapten diphenylcyclopropenone (DPC). Every receptor here comes from a woman in her forties or fifties with alopecia areata. Some clones in this sample may be carry-over from other donors' samples. Both conserved end residues are part of each CDR3. The order of the fields is V gene, D gene, J gene, clone size, CDR3 protein, CDR3 DNA. D genes are given only for firm matches. For some rows the clone size is stated as once, few or many, or as a class when expanded; others skip it.

V gene: TRBV24-1
D gene: NA
J gene: TRBJ2-5
clone size: NA
CDR3 protein: CATQATDQETQYF
CDR3 DNA: TGTGCCACCCAGGCTACAGACCAAGAGACCCAGTACTTC

V gene: TRBV29-1
D gene: NA
J gene: TRBJ1-5
clone size: once
CDR3 protein: CSAEVGGGQPQHF
CDR3 DNA: TGCAGCGCCGAGGTGGGGGGCGGGCAGCCCCAGCATTTT

V gene: TRBV7-8
D gene: TRBD1
J gene: TRBJ2-3
clone size: many
CDR3 protein: CASSSQGGADTQYF
CDR3 DNA: TGTGCCAGCAGCTCACAGGGGGGCGCAGATACGCAGTATTTT

V gene: TRBV13
D gene: NA
J gene: TRBJ1-2
clone size: few
CDR3 protein: CASSLGDLSNYGYTF
CDR3 DNA: TGTGCCAGCAGCTTAGGGGACCTATCTAACTATGGCTACACCTTC

V gene: TRBV5-4
D gene: NA
J gene: TRBJ2-5
clone size: few
CDR3 protein: CASSSRQEPETQYF
CDR3 DNA: TGTGCCAGCAGCTCCCGACAGGAACCAGAGACCCAGTACTTC

V gene: TRBV24-1
D gene: TRBD2
J gene: TRBJ2-3
clone size: few
CDR3 protein: CATSDRGDGTDTQYF
CDR3 DNA: TGTGCCACCAGTGATCGGGGGGACGGCACAGATACGCAGTATTTT

V gene: TRBV29-1
D gene: TRBD2
J gene: TRBJ2-1
clone size: NA
CDR3 protein: CSVGREDEQFF
CDR3 DNA: TGCAGCGTTGGGCGGGAGGATGAGCAGTTCTTC

V gene: TRBV12-3/TRBV12-4
D gene: NA
J gene: TRBJ2-3
clone size: NA
CDR3 protein: CASSFGTQYF
CDR3 DNA: TGTGCCAGCAGTTTCGGGACGCAGTATTTT

V gene: TRBV5-1
D gene: NA
J gene: TRBJ1-1
clone size: NA
CDR3 protein: CASSLEGGGTEAFF
CDR3 DNA: TGCGCCAGCAGCTTGGAAGGCGGGGGGACTGAAGCTTTCTTT

V gene: TRBV7-7
D gene: NA
J gene: TRBJ2-1
clone size: few
CDR3 protein: CASSAGLVSYNEQFF
CDR3 DNA: TGTGCCAGCAGCGCGGGACTCGTCTCCTACAATGAGCAGTTCTTC

V gene: TRBV9
D gene: TRBD2
J gene: TRBJ2-5
clone size: NA
CDR3 protein: CASSVVSGGETQYF
CDR3 DNA: TGTGCCAGCAGCGTAGTTAGCGGGGGGGAGACCCAGTACTTC

V gene: TRBV15
D gene: TRBD1
J gene: TRBJ1-4
clone size: NA
CDR3 protein: CATSSVGQGGEKLFF
CDR3 DNA: TGTGCCACCAGCAGCGTTGGACAGGGCGGTGAAAAACTGTTTTTT

V gene: TRBV18
D gene: NA
J gene: TRBJ1-5
clone size: few
CDR3 protein: CASSPGGHYSNQPQHF
CDR3 DNA: TGTGCCAGCTCCCCCGGAGGTCACTATAGCAATCAGCCCCAGCATTTT

V gene: TRBV24-1
D gene: NA
J gene: TRBJ1-5
clone size: NA
CDR3 protein: CATRGRCFNSQPQHF
CDR3 DNA: TGTGCCACCAGGGGGAGGTGTTTTAATAGTCAGCCCCAGCATTTT

V gene: TRBV2
D gene: TRBD2
J gene: TRBJ2-7
clone size: NA
CDR3 protein: CASSVQAGYEQYF
CDR3 DNA: TGTGCCAGCTCGGTCCAAGCGGGGTACGAGCAGTACTTC

V gene: TRBV29-1
D gene: TRBD1
J gene: TRBJ1-2
clone size: many
CDR3 protein: CSVVPGQEGYTF
CDR3 DNA: TGCAGCGTGGTCCCCGGACAGGAAGGCTACACCTTC

V gene: TRBV20-1
D gene: NA
J gene: TRBJ2-1
clone size: NA
CDR3 protein: CSAPQDSYNEQFF
CDR3 DNA: TGCAGTGCTCCCCAGGACAGCTACAATGAGCAGTTCTTC

V gene: TRBV4-3
D gene: TRBD1
J gene: TRBJ2-7
clone size: few
CDR3 protein: CASSPSQGAGYEQYF
CDR3 DNA: TGCGCCAGCAGCCCGTCCCAGGGGGCTGGCTACGAGCAGTACTTC

V gene: TRBV12-3/TRBV12-4
D gene: TRBD2
J gene: TRBJ2-3
clone size: NA
CDR3 protein: CASLSFGSSGGVDTQYF
CDR3 DNA: TGTGCCAGCCTGTCTTTTGGATCTAGCGGGGGTGTAGATACGCAGTATTTT

V gene: TRBV7-9
D gene: TRBD2
J gene: TRBJ2-3
clone size: NA
CDR3 protein: CASGSGGADTQYF
CDR3 DNA: TGTGCCAGCGGTAGCGGGGGGGCAGATACGCAGTATTTT